The text below deals with one T cell receptor (beta chain). The length of the CDR3 is 13 residues. The trim removed 6 bases at V and 4 bases at J, leaving 9 bases unmatched. The germline CDR1 and CDR2 sequences are SQVTM and ANQGSEA. The entry originates in a study of blood T cell repertoires in COVID-19. Study context: In each case, the material was cDNA or gDNA derived from T cells, B-cell-depleted T cells, or PBMCs.

Data came from immunoSEQ multiplex PCR; TCRdb stores just in-frame clones and leaves some out. The repertoire holds roughly 80,000 clones, around 83% seen once, with under 35% in the top ten. This TCR was sampled from a human donor in a cohort sampled during active COVID-19. The specimen sequenced was peripheral blood. The chain links TRBV29-1 to TRBJ2-7; 7 bases are a match to TRBD2. The CDR3 DNA sequence: TGCAGCGTGGGGAGGGGCCCGGATTACGAGCAGTACTTC. This codes for CSVGRGPDYEQYF.